The sequence of this T cell receptor beta chain was determined in a study of blood T cell repertoires in COVID-19 (TCRdb year 2020). Regarding the study in general: Samples covering the acute and convalescent phases of COVID-19 were provided by collaborators in the United States, Italy and Spain. The material from the prospective study consisted of cDNA or gDNA derived from T cells, B-cell-depleted T cells, or PBMCs. The dataset comprised deeply sampled blood TCRbeta repertoires from subjects exposed to, actively infected with, or recovered from COVID-19. A freely available public database, intended as a resource for researchers studying the immune response to SARS-CoV-2, is where the repertoires were released. The samples were drawn from two sources: the first 160 participants of the ongoing ImmuneRACE study, and 950 to 1,500 subjects contributed by 6 global collaborators. A de-identified subject ID, COVID-19 status, age in years and sex were almost always included in the sample metadata. Where HLA class I and class II types were available, the types were taken from metadata supplied by the sample provider, not from assay-based typing.

Beyond this particular receptor, the publication reports: The quantity of clinical and demographic metadata differed by source and by participant and was supplied without curation.

Collaborating institutions collected whole blood in K2EDTA tubes following their own protocols. For TCRbeta analysis, collaborators shipped samples in one of three forms: frozen whole blood, isolated PBMCs, or DNA extracted from either of those sample types. For this clone: This receptor's antigen is unknown. No quality values exist for individual bases; no much larger clone is one base distant.

TCRbeta CDR3 regions were amplified from genomic DNA using the immunoSEQ Assay, a bias-controlled multiplex PCR. The authors' analysis ran thus. The number of nucleated cells in each sample was estimated from the amplification of reference gene primers within the assay. To quantify the absolute abundance of each unique TCRbeta CDR3 rearrangement, sequence reads were collapsed and filtered. For each sample, productive Simpson clonality was calculated as the square root of Simpson's diversity index over productive rearrangements. The table was pulled from immuneACCESS by TCRdb, which kept in-frame rearrangements only. Such tables lose some clones; where checked, under half of the loss comes from unresolved V genes, and the rest has no known cause. That table is the source of V, J and clone size, and D and trimming were worked out from the DNA. The sample includes some 49,000 clones, with 75% to 95% observed a single time. In total, the top ten clones hold less than 7.5% of the sample.

The germline V gene provides CDR1 LGHNT and CDR2 FRNRAP. The CDR3 runs 14 amino acids, cysteine and phenylalanine included. Of all the DNA, just the CDR3 is kept, 42 bases in frame from base 1. V loses 6 bases of germline sequence and J loses 5 bases, and the interval between the two ends is 15 bases. The sequence derives from a man aged 50 to 60 with active COVID-19. The rearrangement joined TRBV12-5 to TRBJ2-3, and possibly TRBD1, on 6 matching bases. Sequencing was done on a sample of peripheral blood. The CDR3 region: CASGRTLGGDTQYF. The DNA reads as follows: TGTGCTAGTGGGAGGACCTTAGGGGGAGATACGCAGTATTTT.